Listed below are T cell receptor beta chains from one sample, sequenced in a study of tumor-infiltrating lymphocytes in primary liver carcinoma. Using its own MiXCR run on the multiplex PCR reads, TCRdb lists one record per CDR3 protein. Of 310,000 or so distinct CDR3 sequences in the sample, more than 55% are singletons; the top ten hold around 15%. The sequenced sample consisted of peripheral blood. The receptors stem from a woman aged 25-40 years with primary liver carcinoma and hepatitis B virus infection. The CDR3 runs from the conserved cysteine through the conserved F or W. The order of the fields is D gene, clone size, J gene, V gene, CDR3 DNA, CDR3 protein. D genes are given only for firm matches. Some rows have no size entry. The others give once, few or many, or a class for an expanded clone.

D gene: NA; clone size: NA; J gene: TRBJ2-3; V gene: TRBV5-6; CDR3 DNA: TGTGCCAGCAGCTTGGCCGGGGGAAGGTTCCGGGCAGATACGCAGTATTTT; CDR3 protein: CASSLAGGRFRADTQYF
D gene: NA; clone size: NA; J gene: TRBJ2-5; V gene: TRBV24-1; CDR3 DNA: TGTGCCACTTCACAGGGAGGGGCGACCCAGTACTTC; CDR3 protein: CATSQGGATQYF
D gene: NA; clone size: NA; J gene: TRBJ2-3; V gene: TRBV6-1; CDR3 DNA: TGTGCCAGCTCGTCAATCACAGATACGCAGTATTTT; CDR3 protein: CASSSITDTQYF
D gene: NA; clone size: NA; J gene: TRBJ2-7; V gene: TRBV13; CDR3 DNA: TGTGCCAGCAACTTAGGCCGCCACGAGCAGTACTTC; CDR3 protein: CASNLGRHEQYF
D gene: NA; clone size: NA; J gene: TRBJ2-2; V gene: TRBV29-1; CDR3 DNA: TGCAGCGTCACCCTGACCGGGCCGAATACCGAGGAGCTGTTTTTT; CDR3 protein: CSVTLTGPNTEELFF
D gene: TRBD1; clone size: NA; J gene: TRBJ1-5; V gene: TRBV4-1; CDR3 DNA: TGCGCTGGCAGCCAAGTTTGGGGACAGGGCAATCAGCCCCAGCATTTT; CDR3 protein: CAGSQVWGQGNQPQHF
D gene: NA; clone size: NA; J gene: TRBJ2-2; V gene: TRBV12-3/TRBV12-4; CDR3 DNA: TGTGCCAGCAGTTTCTCCTCGAACGCCGGGGAACTGTTTTTT; CDR3 protein: CASSFSSNAGELFF
D gene: TRBD1; clone size: NA; J gene: TRBJ1-1; V gene: TRBV12-3/TRBV12-4; CDR3 DNA: TGTGCCAGCAGCCTACTACCGGGACAGCGAGAAACTTTCTTT; CDR3 protein: CASSLLPGQRETFF
D gene: NA; clone size: NA; J gene: TRBJ1-1; V gene: TRBV7-8; CDR3 DNA: TGTGCCAGCAGCTTTGCGGCAGGGGCGAACACTGAAGCTTTCTTT; CDR3 protein: CASSFAAGANTEAFF
D gene: NA; clone size: NA; J gene: TRBJ2-2; V gene: TRBV12-3/TRBV12-4; CDR3 DNA: TGTGCCAGCAGCCTAGCCCCCGGGGAGCTGTTTTTT; CDR3 protein: CASSLAPGELFF
D gene: NA; clone size: once; J gene: TRBJ2-3; V gene: TRBV11-2; CDR3 DNA: TGTGCCAGCAGCTTAGAATCCCAAGATACGCAGTATTTT; CDR3 protein: CASSLESQDTQYF
D gene: NA; clone size: NA; J gene: TRBJ1-1; V gene: TRBV11-2; CDR3 DNA: TGTGCCAGCAGTTTATCGATAGTGGGCCCCACTGAAGCTTTCTTT; CDR3 protein: CASSLSIVGPTEAFF
D gene: TRBD1; clone size: many; J gene: TRBJ1-3; V gene: TRBV4-3; CDR3 DNA: TGCGCCAGCAGCCAAGAAGTTTCCTTAGGACAGGGTGGAAACACCATATATTTT; CDR3 protein: CASSQEVSLGQGGNTIYF
D gene: NA; clone size: NA; J gene: TRBJ2-3; V gene: TRBV7-8; CDR3 DNA: TGTGCCAGCAGCTTAGCGGTGGGAGTTCCTAGGAGCACAGATACGCAGTATTTT; CDR3 protein: CASSLAVGVPRSTDTQYF
D gene: TRBD1; clone size: NA; J gene: TRBJ2-7; V gene: TRBV5-1; CDR3 DNA: TGCGCCAGCAGCGTGGGACAGGACTACGAGCAGTACTTC; CDR3 protein: CASSVGQDYEQYF
D gene: NA; clone size: few; J gene: TRBJ1-6; V gene: TRBV6-5; CDR3 DNA: TGTGCCAGCAGTTACTCGAAACAGGGTAATTCACCCCTCCACTTT; CDR3 protein: CASSYSKQGNSPLHF
D gene: NA; clone size: few; J gene: TRBJ2-2; V gene: TRBV12-3/TRBV12-4; CDR3 DNA: TGTGCCAGCACCAAAGGAGCTGGATCTACCGGGGAGCTGTTTTTT; CDR3 protein: CASTKGAGSTGELFF
D gene: NA; clone size: many; J gene: TRBJ1-4; V gene: TRBV6-6; CDR3 DNA: TGTGCCAGCAACCCCCGGGGTGGCACTAATGAAAAACTGTTTTTT; CDR3 protein: CASNPRGGTNEKLFF
D gene: NA; clone size: medium-sized; J gene: TRBJ2-1; V gene: TRBV4-1; CDR3 DNA: TGCGCCAGCAGCCAAGATCTCTACAATGAGCAGTTCTTC; CDR3 protein: CASSQDLYNEQFF
D gene: TRBD2; clone size: few; J gene: TRBJ2-5; V gene: TRBV4-2; CDR3 DNA: TGTGCCAGCAGTCGACTAGCGGGAGGGTCGGAGACCCAGTACTTC; CDR3 protein: CASSRLAGGSETQYF
D gene: TRBD2; clone size: once; J gene: TRBJ2-1; V gene: TRBV6-6; CDR3 DNA: TGTGCCAGCAGTTCGGTTGGGCGGGAGCACTTCTTC; CDR3 protein: CASSSVGREHFF
D gene: NA; clone size: many; J gene: TRBJ1-5; V gene: TRBV29-1; CDR3 DNA: TGCAGCGTTGGAAAAGGGCCGAATCAGCCCCAGCATTTT; CDR3 protein: CSVGKGPNQPQHF
D gene: NA; clone size: NA; J gene: TRBJ2-1; V gene: TRBV11-3; CDR3 DNA: TGTGACAGCAGCCTAGATTGGAGCTCCTACAATGAGCAGTTCTTC; CDR3 protein: CDSSLDWSSYNEQFF
D gene: TRBD2; clone size: few; J gene: TRBJ2-3; V gene: TRBV29-1; CDR3 DNA: TGCAGCGTTGAAGATCAGCGGGAGGTCCCAGATACGCAGTATTTT; CDR3 protein: CSVEDQREVPDTQYF
D gene: TRBD2; clone size: NA; J gene: TRBJ2-7; V gene: TRBV4-1; CDR3 DNA: TGCGCCAGCAGCCGGGGGGAGACTAGCGGCTACGAGCAGTACTTC; CDR3 protein: CASSRGETSGYEQYF
D gene: TRBD1; clone size: NA; J gene: TRBJ2-1; V gene: TRBV28; CDR3 DNA: TGTGCCAGCAGTTTGTTACAGGGGAGTGAGCAGTTCTTC; CDR3 protein: CASSLLQGSEQFF
D gene: NA; clone size: NA; J gene: TRBJ1-1; V gene: TRBV11-3; CDR3 DNA: TGTGCCAGCAACTCGCCGGGACATGGTAACACTGAAGCTTTCTTT; CDR3 protein: CASNSPGHGNTEAFF
D gene: NA; clone size: NA; J gene: TRBJ1-1; V gene: TRBV30; CDR3 DNA: TGTGTCTGGAGTGACGGAGCCACTGAAGCTTTCTTT; CDR3 protein: CVWSDGATEAFF
D gene: NA; clone size: NA; J gene: TRBJ2-3; V gene: TRBV12-3/TRBV12-4; CDR3 DNA: TGTGCCAGCAGCTCCAGGGTGGGGGGAACCACAGATATTCAGTATTTT; CDR3 protein: CASSSRVGGTTDIQYF
D gene: NA; clone size: NA; J gene: TRBJ1-1; V gene: TRBV6-5; CDR3 DNA: TGTGCCAGTAGTTATTTTAAAGGGAACACTGAAGCTTCCTTT; CDR3 protein: CASSYFKGNTEASF
D gene: NA; clone size: many; J gene: TRBJ2-1; V gene: TRBV11-2; CDR3 DNA: TGTGCCAGCACCCACCTTAGGGGGTACAATGAGCAGTTCTTC; CDR3 protein: CASTHLRGYNEQFF
D gene: NA; clone size: NA; J gene: TRBJ1-4; V gene: TRBV11-3; CDR3 DNA: TGTGCCAGCAGCCCGCAACAAGGGGCTGGGGAAAAACTGTCTTTT; CDR3 protein: CASSPQQGAGEKLSF
D gene: NA; clone size: NA; J gene: TRBJ1-1; V gene: TRBV12-3/TRBV12-4; CDR3 DNA: TGTGCCAGCAGACGTCGGACAGTTCTGAACACTGAAACTTTCTTT; CDR3 protein: CASRRRTVLNTETFF
D gene: NA; clone size: few; J gene: TRBJ2-1; V gene: TRBV7-8; CDR3 DNA: TGTGCCAGCAGCTTAGTTGCGGGCTCCTGGTATGAGCAGTTCTTC; CDR3 protein: CASSLVAGSWYEQFF
D gene: NA; clone size: NA; J gene: TRBJ2-6; V gene: TRBV28; CDR3 DNA: TGTGCCGGCGGTATGCAAACCCTCTCTGGGGCCAACGTCCTGACTTTC; CDR3 protein: CAGGMQTLSGANVLTF
D gene: TRBD2; clone size: NA; J gene: TRBJ2-4; V gene: TRBV12-3/TRBV12-4; CDR3 DNA: TGTGCCAGCAGTTCTCGACTAGCCAAAAACATTCAGTGCTTC; CDR3 protein: CASSSRLAKNIQCF